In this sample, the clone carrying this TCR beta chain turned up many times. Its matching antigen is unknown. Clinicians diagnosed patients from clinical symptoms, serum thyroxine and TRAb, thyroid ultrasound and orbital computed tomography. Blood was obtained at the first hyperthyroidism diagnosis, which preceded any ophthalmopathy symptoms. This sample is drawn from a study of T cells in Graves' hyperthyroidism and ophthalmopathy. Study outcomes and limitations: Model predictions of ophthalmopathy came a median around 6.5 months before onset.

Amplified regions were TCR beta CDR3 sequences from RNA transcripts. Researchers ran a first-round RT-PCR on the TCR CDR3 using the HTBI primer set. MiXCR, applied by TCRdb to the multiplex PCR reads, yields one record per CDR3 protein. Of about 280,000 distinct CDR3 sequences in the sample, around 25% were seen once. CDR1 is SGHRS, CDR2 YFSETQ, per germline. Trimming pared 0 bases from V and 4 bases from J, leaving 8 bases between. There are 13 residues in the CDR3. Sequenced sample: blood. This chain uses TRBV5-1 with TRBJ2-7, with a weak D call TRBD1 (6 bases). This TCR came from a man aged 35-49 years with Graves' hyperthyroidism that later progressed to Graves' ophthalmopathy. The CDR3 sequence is CASSLDRDYEQYF. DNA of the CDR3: TGCGCCAGCAGCTTGGACAGGGATTACGAGCAGTACTTC. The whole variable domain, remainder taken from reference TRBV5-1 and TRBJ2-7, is KAGVTQTPRYLIKTRGQQVTLSCSPISGHRSVSWYQQTPGQGLQFLFEYFSETQRNKGNFPGRFSGRQFSNSRSEMNVSTLELGDSALYLCASSLDRDYEQYFGPGTRLTVT.